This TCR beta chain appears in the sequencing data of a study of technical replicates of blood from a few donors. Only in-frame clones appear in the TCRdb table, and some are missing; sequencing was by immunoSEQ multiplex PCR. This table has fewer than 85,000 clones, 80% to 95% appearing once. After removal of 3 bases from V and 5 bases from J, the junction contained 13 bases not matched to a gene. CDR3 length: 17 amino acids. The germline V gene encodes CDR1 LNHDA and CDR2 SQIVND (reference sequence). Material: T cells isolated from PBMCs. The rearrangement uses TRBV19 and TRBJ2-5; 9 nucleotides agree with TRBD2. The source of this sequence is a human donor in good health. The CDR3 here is CASSILFLAGNVETQYF. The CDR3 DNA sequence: TGTGCCAGTAGTATTCTTTTCCTAGCGGGAAATGTCGAGACCCAGTACTTC.